This T cell receptor beta chain was obtained from a study of a mutant IDH1 vaccine in newly diagnosed glioma. Study details: Investigators started vaccination 4-6 weeks after radiotherapy alone, or with temozolomide cycles. Males made up about 60% and females about 40% of treated patients, whose mean age was roughly 40 years. Whole-study findings and limits: Of the patients, about 95% had vaccine-induced immune responses.

Concerning this clone itself: Its antigen is as yet unknown.

The assay was immunoSEQ multiplex PCR, and TCRdb's table has in-frame clones only and misses some. The sample has tens of thousands of clones, about 80% seen once; the top ten hold roughly 15%. Stated time point: week 23, last vaccination. In the vaccine, a single dose held 300 ug of the mutant IDH1 20-mer peptide, along with topical imiquimod. CDR3 length: 14 amino acids. V lost 5 bases, J lost 3 bases, and 13 bases lay in between. The germline gives CDR1 PRHDT, CDR2 FYEKMQ (reference sequence). The sequencing used PBMCs, collected from a glioma patient whose treatment included an IDH1 peptide vaccine. This sequence was found in a man younger than 35 with glioma. This chain connects TRBV13 to TRBJ1-1; no reliable D call. In nucleotides, the CDR3 is TGTGCCAGCAGCCAAAGGACCGTCGACACTGAAGCTTTCTTT. Amino acid sequence: CASSQRTVDTEAFF.